This TCR beta chain was captured by sequencing in a study of glioma-infiltrating T cells (TCRdb year 2016). About the study as a whole: Sequencing of TCR alpha- and beta-chain repertoires was performed on glioma tissue, on non-neoplastic brain tissue, and on matched peripheral blood mononuclear cells. Three low-grade glioma patients, several primary glioblastoma patients, and three non-glioma patients who contributed non-neoplastic brain tissue made up the paired cohort. Each tissue-infiltrating repertoire was compared with the same patient's peripheral blood repertoire to measure divergence between tissue and blood T-cell populations. Beyond this particular receptor, the publication reports: Group comparisons rested on small numbers: three non-neoplastic, three low-grade glioma and 7 or 8 glioblastoma patients. Very few CDR3 sequences were shared between tissue and blood, attributed to high CDR3 diversity and limited sampling. VJ-independent divergence between tissue and blood was lower than expected in non-neoplastic patients but higher than expected in all gliomas, particularly low-grade gliomas.

The CDR3 contains 13 residues, cysteine and phenylalanine counted. Here the CDR3 DNA is all that survives: 39 bases in frame from base 1. CDR1 and CDR2 are read off the germline V gene (reference sequence) as LNHDA and SQIVND. V loses 8 bases of germline sequence and J loses 4 bases, and the interval between the two ends is 14 bases. The iRepertoire nested amplicon-rescue multiplex PCR (arm-PCR) platform was used to amplify TCR alpha and beta CDR3 regions from RNA. One-step reverse transcription and amplification used roughly 95-400 ng of tissue mRNA or PBMC total RNA as input. After bead purification, a secondary multiplex PCR added Illumina adapters, and libraries were gel-purified between 200 and 400 bp. Internal 6-nucleotide barcodes were carried by the libraries and were used for demultiplexing. Libraries were sequenced on an Illumina MiSeq with 2x220 or 2x250 nucleotide paired-end reads. The authors' pipeline ran thus. Paired reads were merged using FLASH 1.2.11 and aligned with BWA-MEM to the GRCh37 human genome, and TRA and TRB reads were then extracted. An IMGT-derived reference of cassette sequences and CDR3 motifs, with pseudogenes included, was used for V and J assignment. Three-frame translation of reads was performed, and productive CDR3s were defined as those with a C...FGXG motif and no stop codons. Clonotypes were defined as unique combinations of V-J cassette pair and CDR3 amino acid sequence. Reads were filtered by Hamming distance, thresholded by each sample's sequence error rate in mapped regions. Using fastp trimming at Q25 and MiXCR clonotype assembly, TCRdb reanalyzed the public sequencing data and kept in-frame beta chains. Every entry covers one CDR3 protein and lists the most common genes and DNA from its rows. None of the V and J calls come from the authors' own analysis; TCRdb made them. This sample lists under 200,000 distinct CDR3 sequences; about 47% were detected once. Roughly 5.5% of the sample rests with the top ten.

The table lists this clonotype with many counts. The antigen this receptor binds is unknown. Qualities for individual bases were not recorded, and no much larger clone is one base off. The sequence came from a human donor with low-grade glioma or glioblastoma, undergoing nonglioma brain surgery, or in good health (not recorded which). Material for sequencing was glioma tissue, nonneoplastic brain tissue, or PBMCs (not recorded which). The chain is assembled from TRBV19 and TRBJ1-1; the D gene is perhaps TRBD1, from 5 matching bases. The nucleotide sequence reads as follows: TGTGCCAGTGGACGGGACGGGAGCACTGAAGCTTTCTTT. This translates into CASGRDGSTEAFF. The entire variable domain, with the stretches around the CDR3 drawn from the reference TRBV19 and TRBJ1-1 proteins, is DGGITQSPKYLFRKEGQNVTLSCEQNLNHDAMYWYRQDPGQGLRLIYYSQIVNDFQKGDIAEGYSVSREKKESFPLTVTSAQKNPTAFYLCASGRDGSTEAFFGQGTRLTVV.